The clone carrying this T cell receptor beta chain occurred a few times. These data belong to a study of identical twins. V was cut by 2 bases and J by 2 bases, with 11 bases left in between. Germline V CDR1 and CDR2: MNHEY, SMNVEV (reference sequence). The CDR3 covers 15 residues. TCRdb reprocessed the 5' RACE reads via MiXCR and lists one record per CDR3 protein. The sample has 1.5 million or so distinct CDR3 sequences; less than 35% are singletons. The clonotype comes from a newborn girl in good health. This chain joins TRBV27 and TRBJ2-3, with D unresolved. The source material was cord blood. DNA of the CDR3: TGTGCCAGCAGTTTAGGCAGGTTCATCACAGATACGCAGTATTTT. Amino acid sequence: CASSLGRFITDTQYF.